This is a list of T cell receptor beta chains from one sample in a study of T cell repertoires in cytomegalovirus infection. Their cognate antigens are unknown. TCRdb fed the reads into MiXCR, producing one record per CDR3 protein. There are 60,000 to 75,000 distinct CDR3 sequences in the sample; about 22% occur only once, and 60% to 85% lies in the top ten. Sequencing was done on a sample of PBMCs, sequenced either directly or after in vitro stimulation (not recorded which). These TCRs come from a human donor in good health (CMV status not recorded). Some clones in this sample may be carry-over from other donors' samples. The CDR3 runs from the conserved cysteine through the conserved F or W. A D gene is named only where the DNA matches it firmly. Part of the rows lack a size; the others show once, few, many or a class for expanded clones.

v_call,clone_size,d_call,j_call,cdr3_aa,cdr3_nt
TRBV7-2,many,TRBD2,TRBJ2-3,CASSLPISGKTSTDTQYF,TGTGCCAGCAGCTTACCCATTAGCGGGAAAACTAGCACAGATACGCAGTATTTT
TRBV5-4,many,TRBD1,TRBJ1-6,CASSLGSGTGWQNSPLHF,TGTGCCAGCAGCTTGGGTTCCGGGACAGGTTGGCAAAATTCACCCCTCCACTTT
TRBV7-2,few,TRBD2,TRBJ2-7,CASSFLAGGFGEQYF,TGTGCCAGCAGCTTCCTAGCGGGGGGGTTCGGCGAGCAGTACTTC
TRBV2,few,.,TRBJ2-2,CASKSGRRRDTGELFF,TGTGCCAGCAAAAGCGGGCGGCGTCGGGACACCGGGGAGCTGTTTTTT
TRBV24-1,.,.,TRBJ2-2,CATSEHNTGELFF,TGTGCCACCAGTGAACATAACACCGGGGAGCTGTTTTTT
TRBV20-1,.,TRBD2,TRBJ2-3,CSVSISGGSTQYF,TGCAGTGTCTCGATTTCCGGCGGGAGTACGCAGTATTTT
TRBV2,.,.,TRBJ2-1,CASSLGLAKGEQFF,TGTGCCAGCAGCCTTGGGCTAGCCAAAGGTGAGCAGTTCTTC
TRBV6-5,many,.,TRBJ1-5,CATASRGGNQPQHF,TGTGCCACCGCTTCAAGGGGGGGCAATCAGCCCCAGCATTTT
TRBV7-6,few,TRBD2,TRBJ2-1,CASSSNRDYDHEQFF,TGTGCCAGCAGCTCAAACCGGGACTACGACCATGAGCAGTTCTTC
TRBV24-1,.,TRBD1,TRBJ2-3,CATSVSGGGITDTQYF,TGTGCCACCAGTGTGTCAGGGGGCGGGATTACAGATACGCAGTATTTT
TRBV4-2,few,.,TRBJ2-7,CASSQVLSSGQYEQYF,TGTGCCAGCAGCCAAGTTTTATCTTCTGGACAGTACGAGCAGTACTTC
TRBV7-2,.,.,TRBJ1-4,CASSFGQRNEKLFF,TGTGCCAGCAGCTTTGGTCAGAGAAATGAAAAACTGTTTTTT
TRBV7-8,many,TRBD2,TRBJ2-3,CASSLLAGGSTDTQYF,TGTGCCAGCAGCTTACTAGCGGGAGGATCTACAGATACGCAGTATTTT
TRBV28,many,TRBD1,TRBJ1-5,CASSKGQVGNQPQHF,TGTGCCAGCAGTAAGGGACAGGTGGGCAATCAGCCCCAGCATTTT
TRBV9,.,.,TRBJ1-1,CASSVDVGNTEAFF,TGTGCCAGCAGCGTAGATGTGGGCAACACTGAAGCTTTCTTT
TRBV29-1,.,.,TRBJ2-1,CSVEGFQDYLNNEQFF,TGCAGCGTTGAAGGTTTTCAGGACTACCTCAACAATGAGCAGTTCTTC
TRBV28,few,.,TRBJ1-1,CASSQYMNTEAFF,TGTGCCAGCAGTCAATACATGAACACTGAAGCTTTCTTT
TRBV6-2/TRBV6-3,many,.,TRBJ2-7,CASRTITGTQIEQYF,TGTGCCAGCAGAACCATAACCGGGACACAAATCGAGCAGTACTTC
TRBV5-1,.,.,TRBJ2-7,CASSLQGFIDEQYF,TGCGCCAGCAGTTTACAGGGATTTATCGACGAGCAGTACTTC
TRBV28,few,TRBD1,TRBJ2-1,CASRTDRGPYNEQFF,TGTGCCAGCAGAACCGACAGGGGTCCCTACAATGAGCAGTTCTTC
TRBV7-9,few,TRBD2,TRBJ2-5,CASSTGGTQYF,TGTGCCAGCAGCACGGGAGGGACCCAGTACTTC
TRBV27,.,TRBD2,TRBJ2-3,CASSLQREVVDTRYF,TGTGCCAGCAGTTTACAGCGGGAGGTGGTAGATACGCGGTATTTT
TRBV7-2,many,TRBD2,TRBJ2-3,CASSLSGTRTQYF,TGTGCCAGCAGCTTAAGCGGGACTCGAACGCAGTATTTT